The 30 T cell receptor beta chains below come from one sample, sequenced in a study of blood T cells in healthy people across ages. The use of a sample-barcoded 5' primer and a J-beta primer mix characterized a second PCR of roughly 6 to 12 cycles. TCRdb used MiXCR to reprocess the 5' RACE reads, holding one entry per CDR3 protein. The sample shows around 1.7 million distinct CDR3 sequences, roughly 30% of them seen only once. The sequenced sample consisted of blood. Receptors were obtained from a young woman in good health.

This chain joins TRBV6-5 and TRBJ2-3; TRBD2 matches at 8 bases. The germline V gene encodes CDR1 MNHEY and CDR2 SVGAGI. This CDR3 is 15 amino acids long. The V segment lost 5 bases and the J segment 6 bases; nucleotides outside the gene matches: 10. The CDR3 nucleotides are TGTGCCAGCAGTAATACGGGGGGGCCAGGGGATACGCAGTATTTT. As protein: CASSNTGGPGDTQYF.

The chain carries TRBV9 and TRBJ1-5; D call uncertain. In germline, CDR1 is SGDLS, CDR2 YYNGEE. CDR3 length: 15 residues. Trimming stripped 3 bases from V and 0 bases from J, with 10 bases between. The chain's CDR3 is CASSATASSNQPQHF. The CDR3 region has the DNA TGTGCCAGCAGCGCTACAGCGTCTAGCAATCAGCCCCAGCATTTT.

Notes on this clonotype: Just one base apart from a much larger clone, this may be a read error. This rearrangement joins TRBV2 to TRBJ2-5; TRBD2 matches 9 bases. CDR1 and CDR2 (germline): SNHLY, FYNNEI. This CDR3 is 15 amino acids long. V lost 9 bases to trimming and J lost 1 base; unmatched junction nucleotides: 9. CDR3: CARTKLAGPQETQYF. In DNA, the CDR3 is TGTGCCAGAACAAAACTAGCGGGTCCCCAAGAGACCCAGTACTTC.

As concerns this clonotype: This may stem from a read error, because a much larger clone lies one nucleotide away. The chain recombines TRBV29-1 with TRBJ1-1, with D tentatively TRBD1 (5 bases). The germline CDR1 and CDR2 sequences are SQVTM and ANQGSEA. This CDR3 region has 13 residues. V was clipped by 5 bases and J by 4 bases, with 14 bases between them. The DNA for the CDR3 is TGCAGCGTTCGGGGGGACTGGGGCACTGAAGCTTTCTTT. Protein sequence: CSVRGDWGTEAFF. Drawing the rest from reference TRBV29-1 and TRBJ1-1, the complete variable domain is SAVISQKPSRDICQRGTSLTIQCQVDSQVTMMFWYRQQPGQSLTLIATANQGSEATYESGFVIDKFPISRPNLTFSTLTVSNMSPEDSSIYLCSVRGDWGTEAFFGQGTRLTVV.

This clonotype showed up many times. The chain joins TRBV28 to TRBJ2-5; TRBD2 agrees at 10 bases. Per germline, CDR1 MDHEN and CDR2 SYDVKM. Germline trimming cut 10 bases from V and 5 bases from J; bases unmatched to any gene: 10. This CDR3 region has 14 residues. CDR3 in DNA: TGTGCCACCAGGGTAGCGGGGGGCTCGGAGACCCAGTACTTC. Amino acids: CATRVAGGSETQYF.

V is TRBV29-1 and J is TRBJ2-1; the D gene is possibly TRBD2 (5 bases). CDR1 is SQVTM, CDR2 ANQGSEA, per germline. This CDR3 spans 13 amino acids. V was clipped by 6 bases and J by 8 bases, with 17 bases between them. CDR3 nucleotides: TGCAGCGTCCCGGTTTACGAGGGAGATGAGCAGTTCTTC. Encoded protein: CSVPVYEGDEQFF.

This clonotype showed up many times. The chain links TRBV7-9 to TRBJ2-6, with a possible D match to TRBD2 (6 bases). The CDR3 is 17 residues long. V was trimmed by 8 bases and J by 2 bases, leaving 19 bases between them. CDR1 SEHNR and CDR2 FQNEAQ come from the germline V gene (reference sequence). The CDR3 DNA follows: TGTGCCAGCGCCTCCGGGAGAGCCGTCACTGGGGCCAACGTCCTGACTTTC. The encoded protein is CASASGRAVTGANVLTF.

This chain links TRBV5-4 with TRBJ1-2, with 11 bases that match TRBD1. The V and J ends lost 3 bases and 9 bases, in that order; junction bases with no gene match: 4. In germline, CDR1 is SGHNT, CDR2 YYREEE (reference sequence). The CDR3 has 13 amino acids. CDR3 in amino acids: CASSSGTGGSYTF. The CDR3 bases are TGTGCCAGCAGCTCCGGGACAGGGGGGAGCTACACCTTC.

This chain connects TRBV12-3 or TRBV12-4 to TRBJ1-5; unclear D gene. Deletions cut 3 bases from V and 0 bases from J, with 15 bases between. The CDR3 covers 17 residues. DNA of the CDR3: TGTGCCAGCAGTTTCGGGAGGCCGAGGACTAGCAATCAGCCCCAGCATTTT. Protein: CASSFGRPRTSNQPQHF.

V is TRBV20-1 and J is TRBJ2-1, with 14 nucleotides matching TRBD2. Per germline, CDR1 DFQATT and CDR2 SNEGSKA (reference sequence). The CDR3 consists of 16 residues. The ends lost 4 bases at V and 2 bases at J; junction bases unmatched: 4. The CDR3 loop is CSATGLAGAAYNEQFF. For the CDR3, the DNA is TGCAGTGCTACGGGACTAGCGGGAGCAGCCTACAATGAGCAGTTCTTC.

This clonotype was detected only a few times. The rearrangement joins TRBV28 to TRBJ2-7; TRBD1 matches at 8 bases. CDR3 length equals 15 residues. V lost 5 bases, J lost 1 base, and 7 bases stayed unmatched. Germline V gives CDR1 MDHEN, CDR2 SYDVKM. CDR3 sequence (DNA): TGTGCCAGCAGTCCGTACGACAGGGGATCCTACGAGCAGTACTTC. Its protein product is CASSPYDRGSYEQYF.

Remarks on this clonotype: At one end, the junction sequence differs from germline, possibly due to a read error. CDR3 sequence (DNA): TGTGCCACCAGTGATTTGCAGCTAGCGGGAGTTGGAACCGGGGATCTGTTTTTT. This codes for CATSDLQLAGVGTGDLFF. V and J are TRBV24-1 and TRBJ2-2, with TRBD2 identical over 10 bases. The CDR3 runs to 18 residues. Germline V gene lookup returns CDR1 KGHDR and CDR2 SFDVKD.

The chain has TRBV12-3 or TRBV12-4 and TRBJ1-2; 7 positions match TRBD1. The length of the CDR3 is 14 residues. The trim removed 10 bases at V and 0 bases at J, leaving 8 bases unmatched. The CDR3 coding sequence is TGTGCCACCAGGGGGACAACTTCTAACTATGGCTACACCTTC. Translation: CATRGTTSNYGYTF.

This chain joins TRBV5-6 and TRBJ2-1, with TRBD1 matching over 7 bases. The ends lost 1 base at V and 3 bases at J; junction bases unmatched: 4. Germline values: CDR1 SGHDT, CDR2 YYEEEE. This CDR3 is built from 15 residues. Written as DNA, the CDR3 is TGTGCCAGCAGCTTGTTTACAGGGGTCTACAATGAGCAGTTCTTC. Protein product: CASSLFTGVYNEQFF.

This clonotype was detected ten times or more. V is TRBV9 and J is TRBJ2-7; no clear D. Trimming took off 3 bases at V and 0 bases at J, with 16 bases between the two ends. This CDR3 has 16 residues. Germline lookup yields CDR1 SGDLS and CDR2 YYNGEE. The CDR3 DNA is TGTGCCAGCAGCGATAGTGGATCACCGAGCTCCTACGAGCAGTACTTC. Amino acid sequence: CASSDSGSPSSYEQYF.

The chain carries TRBV20-1 and TRBJ1-2, with 7 bases fitting TRBD1. The CDR3 has 14 residues. Germline loops: CDR1 DFQATT, CDR2 SNEGSKA (reference sequence). J gave up 4 bases and V 3 bases, and 8 bases lay outside the gene matches. CDR3: CSASPPGTVYGYTF. The CDR3 DNA sequence: TGCAGTGCTAGCCCTCCCGGGACAGTCTATGGCTACACCTTC.

This clonotype turned up a few times. The chain recombines TRBV20-1 with TRBJ1-1; D unclear. This CDR3 comprises 12 residues. The V end lost 3 bases, the J end lost 3 bases, and 8 bases lay between the germline ends. Germline V gives CDR1 DFQATT, CDR2 SNEGSKA (reference sequence). The DNA for the CDR3 is TGCAGTGCTAGCTCCGGGTACACTGAAGCTTTCTTT. This sequence encodes CSASSGYTEAFF.

The gene calls are TRBV6-5 and TRBJ1-1; D not resolved. CDR3 size: 15 residues. In germline, CDR1 is MNHEY, CDR2 SVGAGI. V gave up 2 bases and J gave up 5 bases, with 15 bases separating them. CDR3 bases: TGTGCCAGCAGTTACGGGAGAGGTTTCAGGACTGAAGCTTTCTTT. Residues: CASSYGRGFRTEAFF.

This clonotype was seen a handful of times. V usage is TRBV12-3 or TRBV12-4 and J usage is TRBJ1-1; the D gene is possibly TRBD1 (5 bases). This CDR3 spans 15 amino acids. Trimming cost V 6 bases and J 8 bases, with 22 bases left between them. CDR3 region: CASRSWRGVSREAFF. CDR3 coding DNA: TGTGCCAGCAGATCTTGGAGGGGAGTCTCACGGGAAGCTTTCTTT.

The chain couples TRBV24-1 to TRBJ2-7, with TRBD2 matching 9 bases. Germline V gives CDR1 KGHDR, CDR2 SFDVKD. The CDR3 is 18 residues long. V trimming: 0 bases; J trimming: 2 bases; junction bases outside the gene matches: 10. In DNA, the CDR3 is TGTGCCACCAGTGATTTGGCTAGCGGGGCTGGGATCCCCTACGAGCAGTACTTC. Its protein is CATSDLASGAGIPYEQYF.

This clonotype was observed a few times. This sequence joins TRBV7-2 and TRBJ2-1, with D unclear. The end of the DNA fits TRBJ2-7 better, so the J call may be wrong. Germline CDR1 and CDR2: SGHTA and FQGNSA. There are 15 residues in the CDR3. The CDR3 DNA sequence: TGTGCCAGCAGCTTAGTGTTCGGGTCCTACAATGGGCAGTACTTC. It specifies CASSLVFGSYNGQYF.

There are many counts of this clonotype. The V call is TRBV4-3, the J call TRBJ2-5, with a tentative D call TRBD1 (6 bases). Trimming took off 3 bases at V and 7 bases at J, with 15 bases between the two ends. The CDR3 is 14 amino acids. Germline V gene lookup returns CDR1 LGHNA and CDR2 YSLEER. CDR3 region: CASSQMDRSGTQYF. The CDR3 nucleotides read TGCGCCAGCAGCCAGATGGACAGATCCGGGACCCAGTACTTC.

The V and J genes are TRBV20-1 and TRBJ2-3, with 10 nucleotides matching TRBD2. The germline gives CDR1 DFQATT, CDR2 SNEGSKA (reference sequence). With V trimmed by 5 bases and J by 2 bases, 7 bases remained unmatched. The CDR3 spans 15 residues. The CDR3 sequence: CSAPSSGGNTDTQYF. Written as DNA, the CDR3 is TGCAGTGCTCCCTCTAGCGGGGGAAACACAGATACGCAGTATTTT.

Many counts were recorded for this clonotype. The genes are TRBV12-3 or TRBV12-4 and TRBJ2-5; 10 bases agree with TRBD1. V gave up 4 bases and J gave up 1 base; unmatched junction bases: 6. The CDR3 totals 16 residues. The chain's CDR3 is CASSSRQGAVQETQYF. CDR3 in DNA: TGTGCCAGCAGTTCCCGACAGGGGGCAGTCCAAGAGACCCAGTACTTC.

This clonotype was picked up a small number of times. The chain couples TRBV6-5 to TRBJ1-1; maybe TRBD1 (5 bases). The V gene lost 6 bases and the J gene lost 1 base, with 12 bases spanning the gap. This CDR3 region has 14 residues. Germline assignment: CDR1 MNHEY and CDR2 SVGAGI. DNA for the CDR3: TGTGCCAGCAGCCGACTAAGGGGGAACACTGAAGCTTTCTTT. Translating it yields CASSRLRGNTEAFF.

The J gene is TRBJ1-4, the V gene TRBV9; tentatively, D is TRBD1 (5 bases). Germline assignment: CDR1 SGDLS and CDR2 YYNGEE. The length of the CDR3 is 14 residues. Trimming cost V 0 bases and J 8 bases, with 11 bases left between them. This CDR3 is CASSVEGDKEKLFF. CDR3 bases: TGTGCCAGCAGCGTAGAAGGGGATAAGGAAAAACTGTTTTTT.

Turning to this clonotype: One junction end disagrees with the germline gene, perhaps due to a read error. CDR3: CASSLAADTNYGCTF. Here the CDR3 DNA reads TGTGCCAGCAGCTTAGCTGCGGATACTAACTATGGCTGCACCTTC. This rearrangement joins TRBV7-2 to TRBJ1-2, with D unclear. This CDR3 comprises 15 residues. The germline V gene has CDR1 SGHTA and CDR2 FQGNSA.

This chain joins TRBV27 and TRBJ2-4; D is uncertain. The DNA matches TRBJ2-7 better at its end, which makes the J call doubtful. The germline V gene has CDR1 MNHEY and CDR2 SMNVEV (reference sequence). This CDR3 region has 15 residues. Here the CDR3 reads CASSPTKTPIYEQYF. The DNA for the CDR3 is TGTGCCAGCAGTCCGACCAAGACTCCTATCTACGAGCAGTACTTC.

This clonotype occurred many times. The chain joins TRBV7-9 to TRBJ2-5; 7 bases map to TRBD2. The germline CDR1 and CDR2 sequences are SEHNR and FQNEAQ (reference sequence). V shed 6 bases and J 5 bases; nucleotides not matched to a gene: 9. The CDR3 runs 14 residues. For the CDR3, the DNA is TGTGCCAGCAGTATCGGACTAGGGTTCGAGACCCAGTACTTC. Residues: CASSIGLGFETQYF.

With regard to this clonotype: This may stem from a read error, because a much larger clone lies one nucleotide away. The genes are TRBV5-1 and TRBJ2-5; perhaps TRBD1 as D (5 bases). This CDR3 contains 16 residues. V dropped 7 bases and J dropped 11 bases, with 30 bases sitting between them. Germline assignment: CDR1 SGHRS and CDR2 YFSETQ. The CDR3 DNA reads as TGCGCCAGCTTAAAGCTAGGGGAATTAGACGACCACGGGCAGTACTTC. As protein: CASLKLGELDDHGQYF.